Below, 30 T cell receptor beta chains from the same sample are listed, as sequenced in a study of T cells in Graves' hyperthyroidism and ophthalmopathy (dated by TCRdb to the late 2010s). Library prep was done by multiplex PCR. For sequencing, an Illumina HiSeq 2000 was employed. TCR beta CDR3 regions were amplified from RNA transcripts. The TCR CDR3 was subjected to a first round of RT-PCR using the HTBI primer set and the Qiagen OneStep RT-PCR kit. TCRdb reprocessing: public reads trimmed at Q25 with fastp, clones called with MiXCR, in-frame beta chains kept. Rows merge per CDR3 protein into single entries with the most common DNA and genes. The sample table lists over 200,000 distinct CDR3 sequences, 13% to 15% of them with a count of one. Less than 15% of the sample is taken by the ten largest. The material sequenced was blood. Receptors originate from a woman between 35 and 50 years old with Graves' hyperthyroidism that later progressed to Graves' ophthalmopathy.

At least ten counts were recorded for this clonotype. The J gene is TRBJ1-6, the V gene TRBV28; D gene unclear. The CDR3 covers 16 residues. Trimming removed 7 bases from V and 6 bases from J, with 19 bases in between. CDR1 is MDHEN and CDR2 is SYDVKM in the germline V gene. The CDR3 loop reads CASNPYDGRINSPLHF. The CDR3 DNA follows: TGTGCCAGCAACCCTTATGACGGACGGATTAATTCACCCCTCCACTTT. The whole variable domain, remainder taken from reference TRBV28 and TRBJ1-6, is DVKVTQSSRYLVKRTGEKVFLECVQDMDHENMFWYRQDPGLGLRLIYFSYDVKMKEKGDIPEGYSVSREKKERFSLILESASTNQTSMYLCASNPYDGRINSPLHFGNGTRLTVT.

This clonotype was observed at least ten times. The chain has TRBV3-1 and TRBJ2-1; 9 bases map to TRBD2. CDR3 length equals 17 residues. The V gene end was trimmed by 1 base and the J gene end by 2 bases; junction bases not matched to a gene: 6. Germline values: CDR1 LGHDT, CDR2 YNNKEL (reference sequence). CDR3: CASSQAPSGTTYNEQFF. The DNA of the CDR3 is TGTGCCAGCAGCCAAGCCCCTAGCGGGACAACCTACAATGAGCAGTTCTTC.

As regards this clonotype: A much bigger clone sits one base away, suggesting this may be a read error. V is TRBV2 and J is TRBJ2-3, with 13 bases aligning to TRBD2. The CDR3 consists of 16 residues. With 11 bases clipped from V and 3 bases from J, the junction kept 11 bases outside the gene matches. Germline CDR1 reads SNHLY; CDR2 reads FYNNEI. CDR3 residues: CAGGGLAGERTDTQYF. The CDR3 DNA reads TGTGCCGGCGGAGGACTAGCGGGAGAAAGAACAGATACGCAGTATTTT.

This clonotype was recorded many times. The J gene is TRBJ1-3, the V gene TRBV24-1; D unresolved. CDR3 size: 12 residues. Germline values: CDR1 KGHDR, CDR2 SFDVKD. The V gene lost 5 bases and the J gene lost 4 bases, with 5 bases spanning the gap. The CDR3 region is CATSAGGNTIYF. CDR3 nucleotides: TGTGCCACCAGTGCCGGCGGAAACACCATATATTTT.

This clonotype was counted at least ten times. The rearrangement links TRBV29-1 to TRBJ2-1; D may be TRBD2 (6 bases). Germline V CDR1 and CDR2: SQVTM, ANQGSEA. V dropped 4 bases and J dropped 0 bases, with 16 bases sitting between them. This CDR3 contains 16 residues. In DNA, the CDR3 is TGCAGCGTTGGGGGCGGGACCGCTGGCTCCTACAATGAGCAGTTCTTC. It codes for CSVGGGTAGSYNEQFF.

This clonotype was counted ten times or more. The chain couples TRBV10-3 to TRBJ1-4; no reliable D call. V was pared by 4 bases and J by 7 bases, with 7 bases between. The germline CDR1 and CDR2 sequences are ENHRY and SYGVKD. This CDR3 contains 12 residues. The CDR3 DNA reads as TGTGCCATCAGTGTCGGAGGTGAAAAACTGTTTTTT. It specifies CAISVGGEKLFF.

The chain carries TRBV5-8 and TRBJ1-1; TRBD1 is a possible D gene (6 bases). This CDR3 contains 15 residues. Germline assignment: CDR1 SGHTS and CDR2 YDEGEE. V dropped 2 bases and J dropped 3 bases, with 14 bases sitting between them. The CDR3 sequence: CASSFRPGGHTEAFF. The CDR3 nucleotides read TGTGCCAGCAGCTTCAGACCGGGGGGGCACACTGAAGCTTTCTTT.

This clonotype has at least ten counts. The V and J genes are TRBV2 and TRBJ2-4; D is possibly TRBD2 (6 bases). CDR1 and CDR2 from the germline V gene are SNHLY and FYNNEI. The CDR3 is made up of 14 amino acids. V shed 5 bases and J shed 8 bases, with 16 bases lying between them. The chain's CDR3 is CASSPIPGGDIQYF. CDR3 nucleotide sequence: TGTGCCAGCAGTCCCATACCCGGGGGAGACATTCAGTACTTC.

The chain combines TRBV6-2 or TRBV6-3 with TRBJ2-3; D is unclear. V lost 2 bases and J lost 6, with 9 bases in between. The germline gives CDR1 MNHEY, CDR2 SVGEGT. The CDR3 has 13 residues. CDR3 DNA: TGTGCCAGCAGTTACCCGAATTGGGATACGCAGTATTTT. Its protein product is CASSYPNWDTQYF.

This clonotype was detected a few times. The CDR3 region is CASSTQDSEQYF. CDR3 nucleotide sequence: TGTGCCAGTAGTACCCAGGACTCCGAGCAGTACTTC. V and J are TRBV19 and TRBJ2-7, with D possibly matching TRBD2 (5 bases). Trimming stripped 4 bases from V and 6 bases from J, with 10 bases between. Looked up from germline, CDR1 is LNHDA and CDR2 is SQIVND (reference sequence). The CDR3 spans 12 residues.

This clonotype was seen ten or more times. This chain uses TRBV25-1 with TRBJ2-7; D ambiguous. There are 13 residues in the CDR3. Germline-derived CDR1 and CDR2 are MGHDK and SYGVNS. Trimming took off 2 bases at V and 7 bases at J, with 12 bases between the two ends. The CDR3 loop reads CASSEVARLEQYF. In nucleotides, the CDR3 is TGTGCCAGCAGTGAAGTCGCGAGGCTGGAGCAGTACTTC.

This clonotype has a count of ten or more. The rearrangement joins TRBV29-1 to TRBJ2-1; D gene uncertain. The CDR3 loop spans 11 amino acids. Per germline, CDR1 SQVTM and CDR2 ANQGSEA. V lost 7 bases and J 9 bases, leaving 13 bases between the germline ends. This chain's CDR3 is CSAVVVGEQFF. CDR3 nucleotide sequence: TGCAGCGCAGTGGTAGTAGGTGAGCAGTTCTTC.

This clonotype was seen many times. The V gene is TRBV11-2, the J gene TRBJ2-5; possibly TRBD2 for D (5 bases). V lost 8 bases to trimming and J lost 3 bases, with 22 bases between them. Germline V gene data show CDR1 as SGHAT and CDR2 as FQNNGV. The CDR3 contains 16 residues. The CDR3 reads CASRRWSGGTEETQYF. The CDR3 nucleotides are TGTGCCAGCCGTCGGTGGAGCGGCGGAACCGAAGAGACCCAGTACTTC.

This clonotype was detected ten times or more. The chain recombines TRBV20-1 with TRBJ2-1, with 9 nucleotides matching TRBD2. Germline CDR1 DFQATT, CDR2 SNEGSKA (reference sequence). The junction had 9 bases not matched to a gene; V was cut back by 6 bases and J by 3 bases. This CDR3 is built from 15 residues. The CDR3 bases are TGCAGTGCCATCCCCAGACTAGCGGTCTACAATGAGCAGTTCTTC. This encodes CSAIPRLAVYNEQFF.

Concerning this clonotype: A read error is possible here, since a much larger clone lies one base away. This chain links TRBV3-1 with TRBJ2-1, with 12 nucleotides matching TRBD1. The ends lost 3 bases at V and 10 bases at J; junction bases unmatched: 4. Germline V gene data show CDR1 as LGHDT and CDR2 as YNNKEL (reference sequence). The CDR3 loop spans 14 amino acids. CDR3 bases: TGTGCCAGCAGCCAGGGACAGGGGGCCTACGAGCAGTTCTTC. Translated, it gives CASSQGQGAYEQFF.

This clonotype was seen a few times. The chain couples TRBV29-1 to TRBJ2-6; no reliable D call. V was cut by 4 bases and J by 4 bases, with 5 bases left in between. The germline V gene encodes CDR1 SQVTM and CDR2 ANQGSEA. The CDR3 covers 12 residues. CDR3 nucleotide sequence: TGCAGCGTTGGGTCAGGGGCCAACGTCCTGACTTTC. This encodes CSVGSGANVLTF.

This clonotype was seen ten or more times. The CDR3 DNA follows: TGTGCCAGCAGTTTACGGACAGGGCGTAATGAGCAGTTCTTC. It codes for CASSLRTGRNEQFF. The rearrangement joins TRBV12-3 or TRBV12-4 to TRBJ2-1, with 8 positions matching TRBD1. The V segment lost 2 bases and the J segment 7 bases; nucleotides outside the gene matches: 4. The CDR3 covers 14 residues.

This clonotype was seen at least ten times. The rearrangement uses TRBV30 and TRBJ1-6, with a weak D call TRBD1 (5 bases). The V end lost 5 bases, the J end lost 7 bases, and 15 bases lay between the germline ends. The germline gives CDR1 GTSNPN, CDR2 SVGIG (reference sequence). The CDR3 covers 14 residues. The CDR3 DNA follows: TGTGCCTGGCGGTGGGAGGGGTGGAATTCACCCCTCCACTTT. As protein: CAWRWEGWNSPLHF.

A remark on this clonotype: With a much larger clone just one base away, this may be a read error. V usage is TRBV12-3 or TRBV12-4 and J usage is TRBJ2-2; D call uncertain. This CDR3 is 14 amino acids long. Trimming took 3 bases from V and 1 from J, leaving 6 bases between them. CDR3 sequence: CASSLTMNTGELFF. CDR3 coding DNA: TGTGCCAGCAGTTTGACAATGAACACCGGGGAGCTGTTTTTT.

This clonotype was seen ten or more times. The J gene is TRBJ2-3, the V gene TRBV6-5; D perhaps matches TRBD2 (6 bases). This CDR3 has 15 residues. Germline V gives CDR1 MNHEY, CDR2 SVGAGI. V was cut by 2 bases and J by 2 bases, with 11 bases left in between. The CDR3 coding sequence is TGTGCCAGCAGTTACGATACGGGGGACACAGATACGCAGTATTTT. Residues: CASSYDTGDTDTQYF.

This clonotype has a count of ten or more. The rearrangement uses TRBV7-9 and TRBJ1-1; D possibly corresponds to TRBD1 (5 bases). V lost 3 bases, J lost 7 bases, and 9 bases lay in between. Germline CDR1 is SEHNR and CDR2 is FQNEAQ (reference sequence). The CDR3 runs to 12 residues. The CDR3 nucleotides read TGTGCCAGCAGCTTCGCAGGGATTGAAGCTTTCTTT. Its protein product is CASSFAGIEAFF.

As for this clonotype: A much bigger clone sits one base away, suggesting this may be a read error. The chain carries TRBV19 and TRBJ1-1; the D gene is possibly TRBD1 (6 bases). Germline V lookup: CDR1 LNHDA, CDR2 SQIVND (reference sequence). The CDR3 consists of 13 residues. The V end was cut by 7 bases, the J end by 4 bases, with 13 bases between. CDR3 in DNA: TGTGCCAGTAAGGTGGAGGGGGGCACTGAAGCTTTCTTT. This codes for CASKVEGGTEAFF.

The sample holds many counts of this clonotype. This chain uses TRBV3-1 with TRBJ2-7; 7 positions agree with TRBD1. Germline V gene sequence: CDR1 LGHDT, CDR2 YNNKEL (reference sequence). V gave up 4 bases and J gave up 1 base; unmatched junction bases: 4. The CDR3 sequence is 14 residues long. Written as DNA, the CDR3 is TGTGCCAGCAGCCTACCGGGACAGTCCTACGAGCAGTACTTC. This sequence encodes CASSLPGQSYEQYF.

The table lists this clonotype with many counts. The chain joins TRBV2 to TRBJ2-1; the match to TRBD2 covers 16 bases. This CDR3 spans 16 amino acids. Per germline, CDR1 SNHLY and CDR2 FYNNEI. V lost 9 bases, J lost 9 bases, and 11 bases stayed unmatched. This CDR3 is CARHTAGTSGRGEQFF. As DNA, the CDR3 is TGTGCCAGACACACCGCGGGGACTAGCGGGAGGGGTGAGCAGTTCTTC.

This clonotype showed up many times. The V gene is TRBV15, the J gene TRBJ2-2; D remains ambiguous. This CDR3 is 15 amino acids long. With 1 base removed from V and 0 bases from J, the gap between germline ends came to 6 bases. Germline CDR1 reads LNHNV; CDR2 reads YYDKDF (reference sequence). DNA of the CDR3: TGTGCCACCAGCAGAGCAAACCCGAACACCGGGGAGCTGTTTTTT. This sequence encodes CATSRANPNTGELFF.

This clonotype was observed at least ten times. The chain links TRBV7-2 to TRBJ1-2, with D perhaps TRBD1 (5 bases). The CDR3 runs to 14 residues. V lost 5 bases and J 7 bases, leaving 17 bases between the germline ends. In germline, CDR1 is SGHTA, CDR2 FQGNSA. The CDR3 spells CASSLGTAMGGYTF. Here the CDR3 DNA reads TGTGCCAGCAGCCTCGGGACGGCAATGGGTGGCTACACCTTC.

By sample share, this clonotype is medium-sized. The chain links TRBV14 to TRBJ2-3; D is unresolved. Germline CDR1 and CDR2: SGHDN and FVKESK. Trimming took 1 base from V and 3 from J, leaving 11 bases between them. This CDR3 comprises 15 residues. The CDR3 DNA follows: TGTGCCAGCAGCCAAGTGGGCGGCCTGACAGATACGCAGTATTTT. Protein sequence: CASSQVGGLTDTQYF.

CDR3 in DNA: TGTGCCAGCAGACCTCAGCGGAATGAGCAGTTCTTC. Translation: CASRPQRNEQFF. The J gene is TRBJ2-1, the V gene TRBV2, with D tentatively TRBD2 (5 bases). This CDR3 has 12 residues. V shed 6 bases and J shed 7 bases, with 10 bases lying between them. Germline lookup yields CDR1 SNHLY and CDR2 FYNNEI.

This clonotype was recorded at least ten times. The CDR3: CASSLVILAPMYNEQFF. The CDR3 DNA sequence: TGTGCCAGCAGCTTAGTAATCTTGGCGCCCATGTACAATGAGCAGTTCTTC. The rearrangement links TRBV11-2 to TRBJ2-1, with D hard to call. The CDR3 sequence is 17 residues long. Trimming took off 1 base at V and 4 bases at J, with 17 bases between the two ends. Germline lookup yields CDR1 SGHAT and CDR2 FQNNGV.

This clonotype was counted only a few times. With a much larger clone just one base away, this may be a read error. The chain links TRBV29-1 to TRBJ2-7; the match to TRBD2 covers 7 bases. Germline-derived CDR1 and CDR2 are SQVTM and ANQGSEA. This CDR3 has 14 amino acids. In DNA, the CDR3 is TGCGGCGTTGAAACTCTAGCGGAGGGCTACGAGCAGTACTTC. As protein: CGVETLAEGYEQYF.